Listed below are T cell receptor beta chains from one sample, sequenced in a study of blood T cells in healthy people across ages. TCRdb redid the calling of the 5' RACE reads with MiXCR, one entry per CDR3 protein. The sample contains hundreds of thousands of distinct CDR3 sequences, roughly 60% of which appear only once. Specimen: blood. The source of these receptors is a man in his thirties or forties in good health. CDR3s include the opening cysteine and the closing phenylalanine or tryptophan. The D gene is left open where the match is weak. Size is omitted from some rows. Given values are once, few, many or a class for expanded clones.

abundance	v_gene	j_gene	d_gene	CDR3aa	CDR3nt
few	TRBV4-3	TRBJ2-5	TRBD1	CASSHRDREETQYF	TGCGCCAGCAGCCACCGGGACAGAGAAGAGACCCAGTACTTC
-	TRBV6-2/TRBV6-3	TRBJ2-1	-	CASSPGTWTYNERFF	TGTGCCAGCAGTCCCGGGACATGGACCTACAATGAGCGGTTCTTC
-	TRBV27	TRBJ2-4	-	CASSVKGQRNIQYF	TGTGCCAGCAGTGTGAAGGGTCAGCGAAACATTCAGTACTTC
-	TRBV5-1	TRBJ1-2	TRBD1	CASSLGQGALNYGYTF	TGCGCCAGCAGCTTGGGACAGGGGGCGCTTAACTATGGCTACACCTTC
-	TRBV27	TRBJ2-3	-	CASTSGGDTQYF	TGTGCCAGCACTTCTGGTGGAGATACGCAGTATTTT
-	TRBV29-1	TRBJ1-2	TRBD1	CSVPGTGDGYTF	TGCAGCGTACCCGGGACAGGGGATGGCTACACCTTC
-	TRBV12-3/TRBV12-4	TRBJ2-5	-	CASSPRTPRGTQYF	TGTGCCAGCAGCCCTAGGACACCGCGTGGGACCCAGTACTTC
-	TRBV7-2	TRBJ2-7	TRBD1	CASSFRTGLSSYEQYF	TGTGCCAGCAGCTTCCGGACAGGGCTGAGCTCCTACGAGCAGTACTTC
-	TRBV20-1	TRBJ2-1	TRBD2	CSAYSGGRSYNEQFF	TGCAGTGCCTATAGCGGGGGACGTTCCTACAATGAGCAGTTCTTC
-	TRBV5-1	TRBJ2-7	TRBD2	CASSLGTSVYEQYF	TGTGCCAGCAGTTTAGGGACTAGCGTCTACGAGCAGTACTTC
-	TRBV4-2	TRBJ2-1	TRBD2	CASSQDPGGDDEQFF	TGTGCCAGCAGCCAAGATCCCGGGGGGGATGACGAGCAGTTCTTC
once	TRBV6-1	TRBJ2-4	-	CASSEAGAIAKNIQYF	TGTGCCAGCAGTGAAGCGGGGGCGATAGCCAAAAACATTCAGTACTTC
many	TRBV24-1	TRBJ1-2	TRBD1	CATSNRGYGYTF	TGTGCCACCAGTAACAGGGGTTATGGCTACACCTTC
few	TRBV12-3/TRBV12-4	TRBJ2-7	-	CASRTGISYEQYF	TGTGCCAGCAGAACCGGGATCTCCTACGAGCAGTACTTC
few	TRBV9	TRBJ1-1	TRBD1	CASSARRDSPDTEAFF	TGTGCCAGCAGCGCAAGACGGGACAGTCCGGACACTGAAGCTTTCTTT
few	TRBV29-1	TRBJ2-4	-	CSVTSGGLGGNGDRNIQYF	TGCAGCGTTACCTCCGGGGGGCTTGGAGGGAATGGGGATAGAAACATTCAGTACTTC
few	TRBV14	TRBJ1-2	-	CASSPRVGQGYTF	TGTGCCAGCAGCCCTCGAGTGGGACAAGGCTACACCTTC
-	TRBV6-2/TRBV6-3	TRBJ1-2	-	CASVGSENYGYTF	TGTGCCAGCGTCGGGTCAGAGAACTATGGCTACACCTTC
few	TRBV12-5	TRBJ2-3	-	CASGVRTTDTQYF	TGTGCTAGTGGTGTTCGGACCACAGATACGCAGTATTTT
-	TRBV7-2	TRBJ2-5	-	CASSLVAAPQETQYF	TGTGCCAGCAGCTTAGTTGCGGCACCTCAAGAGACCCAGTACTTC
-	TRBV7-8	TRBJ2-1	-	CASSLIGGQVRNEQFF	TGTGCCAGCAGCTTAATTGGGGGGCAGGTTCGCAATGAGCAGTTCTTC
-	TRBV12-3/TRBV12-4	TRBJ1-2	TRBD1	CASRLQGEGYTF	TGTGCCAGCAGGTTACAGGGGGAAGGCTACACCTTC
-	TRBV12-3/TRBV12-4	TRBJ2-5	-	CASSPHRGQNPEGTQYF	TGTGCCAGCAGTCCCCATCGTGGACAGAACCCGGAGGGGACCCAGTACTTC
-	TRBV7-2	TRBJ1-1	-	CGSSLAFGNTEAFF	TGTGGCAGCAGCTTAGCATTTGGAAACACTGAAGCTTTCTTT
-	TRBV3-1	TRBJ2-4	-	CASSQNSGLRNIQYF	TGTGCCAGCAGCCAAAACAGTGGATTGAGAAACATTCAGTACTTC
-	TRBV4-3	TRBJ2-5	-	CASSSSWAAPVQETQYF	TGCGCCAGCAGCTCGTCATGGGCAGCCCCGGTCCAAGAGACCCAGTACTTC
many	TRBV7-2	TRBJ2-7	TRBD1	CASSLVGVPGQGNEQYF	TGTGCCAGCAGCCTCGTTGGGGTTCCGGGACAGGGGAACGAGCAGTACTTC